These 11 T cell receptor beta chains share one sample of origin, sequenced in a study of shared clonotypes between healthy human individuals. TCRdb's table, derived via immunoSEQ multiplex PCR, lists solely in-frame clones and lacks some. The sample carries over a million clones, about 84% recorded once. The specimen sequenced was memory CD4+ T cells from PBMCs. Indicated subset: CD45RA-negative fraction. These receptors originate from a man aged 18 to 30 in good health. Some clones in this sample may be carry-over from other donors' samples.

The chain links TRBV15 to TRBJ2-6; unclear D gene. V was pared by 1 base and J by 2 bases, with 24 bases between. This CDR3 region has 21 residues. Germline assignment: CDR1 LNHNV and CDR2 YYDKDF (reference sequence). The chain's CDR3 is CATSRASASGSRDPGANVLTF. CDR3 DNA sequence: TGTGCCACCAGCAGAGCCTCGGCGTCCGGCAGCAGAGATCCTGGGGCCAACGTCCTGACTTTC.

This chain uses TRBV11-2 with TRBJ1-2; 8 positions agree with TRBD1. The germline CDR1 and CDR2 sequences are SGHAT and FQNNGV. The CDR3 covers 15 residues. V gave up 5 bases and J gave up 2 bases; unmatched junction bases: 7. Here the CDR3 DNA reads TGTGCCAGCAGCCCCACATGGGACAGGAACTATGGCTACACCTTC. It translates to CASSPTWDRNYGYTF.

A single count supports this clone. Given a far larger clone just one base away, this is likely a sequencing read error. Other nucleotide sequences from this sample produce the same CDR3. This chain joins TRBV4-3 and TRBJ2-7; a possible D gene is TRBD2 (6 bases). V lost 3 bases to trimming and J lost 6 bases, with 21 bases between them. The CDR3 is made up of 16 amino acids. CDR1 is LGHNA and CDR2 is YSLEER in the germline V gene. CDR3 amino acids: CASSQGLSGLRAEQYF. The CDR3 coding sequence is TGCGCCAGCAGCCAGGGATTGTCGGGACTCCGGGCCGAGCAGTACTTC.

This clone was counted between two and nine times. The chain recombines TRBV30 with TRBJ2-7; D gene uncertain. Germline V gives CDR1 GTSNPN, CDR2 SVGIG (reference sequence). This CDR3 comprises 13 residues. The V end lost 1 base, the J end lost 2 bases, and 9 bases lay between the germline ends. CDR3 bases: TGTGCCTGGAGTGACTCTAGAGCCTACGAGCAGTACTTC. It encodes CAWSDSRAYEQYF.

The chain employs TRBV28 and TRBJ2-7; D may be TRBD1 (5 bases). The germline gives CDR1 MDHEN, CDR2 SYDVKM. Between the trimmed V and J ends, which lost 5 bases and 1 base, there was a span of 15 bases. The CDR3 runs to 15 residues. CDR3 sequence (DNA): TGTGCCAGCAGTCCCACAGGCCGGCGATCCTACGAGCAGTACTTC. Its translation: CASSPTGRRSYEQYF.

To note about this clone: The conserved closing phenylalanine or tryptophan is absent in this CDR3, likely reflecting a read error. V is TRBV9 and J is TRBJ1-1; D ambiguous. The CDR3 has 14 amino acids. CDR1 and CDR2 from the germline V gene are SGDLS and YYNGEE. V lost 0 bases to trimming and J lost 1 base, with 7 bases between them. The CDR3 sequence is CASSVAARNTEAFS. The CDR3 DNA is TGTGCCAGCAGCGTAGCGGCTAGGAACACTGAAGCTTTCTCT.

The chain links TRBV12-1 to TRBJ1-5; TRBD1, the table's D call, lacks a check against the DNA. TRBV12-1 is described as a pseudogene. The CDR3 extends over 15 amino acids. CDR3 nucleotide sequence: TGTGCCAGCAGCTTAAGGACAGATCACAATCAGCCCCAGCATTTT. This codes for CASSLRTDHNQPQHF.

The V and J genes are TRBV7-2 and TRBJ1-5; 9 bases align to TRBD1. V lost 6 bases to trimming and J lost 10 bases; unmatched junction nucleotides: 13. CDR3 length: 15 amino acids. Germline CDR1 reads SGHTA; CDR2 reads FQGNSA. Here the CDR3 DNA reads TGTGCCAGCAGTTCCTTTCCGGGACAGGGTATACCCCAGCATTTT. This sequence encodes CASSSFPGQGIPQHF.

V and J are TRBV6-1 and TRBJ2-4; D call uncertain. V lost 2 bases and J lost 4, with 9 bases in between. This CDR3 is built from 14 residues. Per germline, CDR1 MNHNS and CDR2 SASEGT. The CDR3 DNA follows: TGTGCCAGCAGTGAAACACCTTCAAAAAACATTCAGTACTTC. Translation gives CASSETPSKNIQYF.

This clone was recorded once. The chain employs TRBV6-5 and TRBJ1-1, with 7 bases matching TRBD1. The length of the CDR3 is 13 residues. Germline V gives CDR1 MNHEY, CDR2 SVGAGI. J was trimmed by 4 bases and V by 7 bases; bases with no gene match: 6. The CDR3 nucleotides read TGTGCCAGCATTCCAGGGGGAGGCACTGAAGCTTTCTTT. Translating gives CASIPGGGTEAFF.

J is TRBJ2-2 and V is TRBV5-1, with D perhaps matching TRBD2 (6 bases). CDR3 length: 16 residues. Germline-derived CDR1 and CDR2 are SGHRS and YFSETQ. V gave up 3 bases and J gave up 8 bases, with 20 bases separating them. CDR3 nucleotides: TGCGCCAGCAGCTCAACCGGGACGGGACTCTTTGGGGAGCTGTTTTTT. It encodes CASSSTGTGLFGELFF.